The source of this TCR beta chain is a study of shared clonotypes between healthy human individuals. The CDR3 sequence is 11 residues long. Germline loops: CDR1 MNHEY, CDR2 SVGAGI. The ends were cut back, 5 bases at V and 8 bases at J, with 9 bases in the middle. Data came from immunoSEQ multiplex PCR; TCRdb stores just in-frame clones and leaves some out. In the table there are approximately 500,000 clones, approximately 85% of which are singletons. J is TRBJ1-2 and V is TRBV6-5; D not resolved. Material: PBMCs. This TCR was recovered from a middle-aged woman in good health. Some clones in this sample may be carry-over from other donors' samples. The chain's CDR3 is CASSTLGGYTF. The CDR3 coding sequence is TGTGCCAGCAGTACCCTCGGGGGCTACACCTTC.